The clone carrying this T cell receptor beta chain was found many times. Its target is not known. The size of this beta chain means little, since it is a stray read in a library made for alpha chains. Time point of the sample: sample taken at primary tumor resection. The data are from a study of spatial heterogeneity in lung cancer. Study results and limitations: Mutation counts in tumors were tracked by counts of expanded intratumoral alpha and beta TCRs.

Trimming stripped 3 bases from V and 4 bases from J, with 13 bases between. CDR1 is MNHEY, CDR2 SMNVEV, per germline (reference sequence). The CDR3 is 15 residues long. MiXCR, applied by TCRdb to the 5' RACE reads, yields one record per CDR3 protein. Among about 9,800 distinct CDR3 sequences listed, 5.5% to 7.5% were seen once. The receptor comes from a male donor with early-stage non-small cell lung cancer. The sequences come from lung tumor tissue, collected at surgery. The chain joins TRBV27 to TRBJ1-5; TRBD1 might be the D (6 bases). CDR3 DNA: TGTGCCAGCAGTTTTAGGGCAGGGGATAATCAGCCCCAGCATTTT. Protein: CASSFRAGDNQPQHF.